These 5 T cell receptor beta chains came from one sample sequenced in a study of T cells expressing NK-cell markers. TCRdb re-called the 5' RACE reads and shows each CDR3 protein once, DNA omitted. The sample totals 300,000 or so distinct CDR3 sequences. Material for sequencing was blood T cells: a sorted CD56 or NKG2C T cell subset, CD4+ or CD8+ T cells, or bulk PBMC T cells (not recorded which). The receptors come from a woman between 18 and 70 years old in good health.

The J gene is TRBJ2-5, the V gene TRBV5-1; checking the TCRdb D call of TRBD1 is not possible without DNA. The CDR3 is 17 amino acids. Germline CDR1 is SGHRS and CDR2 is YFSETQ. CDR3: CASSLVGRPGLYETQYF.

The chain uses TRBV11-2 and TRBJ2-7; as DNA is missing, the TRBD1 call by TCRdb cannot be tested. The CDR3 extends over 13 amino acids. CDR1 and CDR2 from the germline V gene are SGHAT and FQNNGV. CDR3 amino acids: CASAPPGRYEQYF.

The chain employs TRBV29-1 and TRBJ2-5; absent DNA, TCRdb's TRBD1 call cannot be checked. CDR3 size: 12 residues. Per germline, CDR1 SQVTM and CDR2 ANQGSEA. CDR3 sequence: CSELQGSETQYF.

The V gene is TRBV11-2, the J gene TRBJ1-1; absent DNA, TCRdb's TRBD1 call cannot be checked. The germline gives CDR1 SGHAT, CDR2 FQNNGV. CDR3 length equals 16 residues. Here the CDR3 reads CASSLSRTLTNTEAFF.

The chain is built from TRBV7-2 and TRBJ2-5; TCRdb names TRBD2, which stays unverified in the absence of DNA. The length of the CDR3 is 15 residues. In germline, CDR1 is SGHTA, CDR2 FQGNSA. The chain's CDR3 is CASSANRAGGETQYF.